This entry lists 6 T cell receptor beta chains sequenced from one sample in a study of blood T cell repertoires in COVID-19. TCRdb's copy holds only in-frame clones and misses some; the assay was immunoSEQ multiplex PCR. The sample contains 70,000 or so clones, around 86% of which appear only once. The specimen was peripheral blood. The receptors shown here come from a man aged 50-60 years with active COVID-19.

The chain has TRBV5-1 and TRBJ2-1; 7 bases agree with TRBD2. CDR1 and CDR2 from the germline V gene are SGHRS and YFSETQ. The CDR3 sequence is 17 residues long. The V segment lost 4 bases and the J segment 7 bases; nucleotides outside the gene matches: 17. The CDR3 DNA reads TGCGCCAGCAGCCTTGGTGGGCTGGGAGGGCAGAGGAATGAGCAGTTCTTC. It encodes CASSLGGLGGQRNEQFF. The entire variable domain, with the rest obtained from reference TRBV5-1 and TRBJ2-1, is as follows: KAGVTQTPRYLIKTRGQQVTLSCSPISGHRSVSWYQQTPGQGLQFLFEYFSETQRNKGNFPGRFSGRQFSNSRSEMNVSTLELGDSALYLCASSLGGLGGQRNEQFFGPGTRLTVL.

V is TRBV11-3 and J is TRBJ2-4; 8 nucleotides align to TRBD1. Germline-derived CDR1 and CDR2 are SGHNT and YENEEA. The CDR3 spans 14 residues. J gave up 9 bases and V 1 base, and 5 bases lay outside the gene matches. The CDR3 DNA sequence: TGTGCCAGCAGCTTAGGACAGGGGATCGGCATTCAGTACTTC. Its protein product is CASSLGQGIGIQYF.

V and J are TRBV4-3 and TRBJ1-2, with D possibly being TRBD1 (5 bases). Germline V gene sequence: CDR1 LGHNA, CDR2 YSLEER. This CDR3 has 18 amino acids. V lost 3 bases and J lost 1, with 21 bases in between. Written as DNA, the CDR3 is TGCGCCAGCAGCCACACCGCCCCCGACAGATATTTTAACTATGGCTACACCTTC. Translation: CASSHTAPDRYFNYGYTF.

V gene TRBV10-3 combines with J gene TRBJ2-7; 8 nucleotides line up with TRBD1. V trimming: 10 bases; J trimming: 0 bases; junction bases outside the gene matches: 14. Germline V gene lookup returns CDR1 ENHRY and CDR2 SYGVKD. The CDR3 runs 16 residues. CDR3 protein: CATRPGQAITSYEQYF. The CDR3 DNA reads as TGTGCCACCCGACCGGGACAGGCTATCACCTCCTACGAGCAGTACTTC.

The V and J genes are TRBV10-3 and TRBJ2-3; 9 nucleotides align to TRBD1. Trimming took 2 bases from V and 5 from J; bases not matched to a gene: 14. This CDR3 is 18 amino acids long. Germline assignment: CDR1 ENHRY and CDR2 SYGVKD. The CDR3, as DNA: TGTGCCATCAGTGAGCCTGGAGATCCGGGACAGGGTTTAGATACGCAGTATTTT. Amino acids: CAISEPGDPGQGLDTQYF.

The rearrangement joins TRBV2 to TRBJ1-3, with D hard to call. The ends were cut back, 9 bases at V and 2 bases at J, with 14 bases in the middle. Germline assignment: CDR1 SNHLY and CDR2 FYNNEI. CDR3 size: 14 residues. CDR3 sequence reads: CARSGINPGNTIYF. CDR3 DNA sequence: TGTGCCAGGTCCGGGATCAACCCTGGAAACACCATATATTTT.